This TCR beta chain was observed in a study of blood T cell repertoires in COVID-19 (TCRdb year 2020). Regarding the study in general: Samples covering the acute and convalescent phases of COVID-19 were provided by collaborators in the United States, Italy and Spain. The prospective study material was composed of cDNA or gDNA derived from T cells, B-cell-depleted T cells, or PBMCs. Deeply sampled blood TCRbeta repertoires from subjects exposed to, actively infected with, or recovered from COVID-19 were included in the dataset. The repertoires were released in a freely available public database intended as a resource for research on the immune response to SARS-CoV-2. The samples were drawn from two sources: the first 160 participants of the ongoing ImmuneRACE study, and 950 to 1,500 subjects contributed by 6 global collaborators. Sample metadata almost always included a de-identified subject ID, COVID-19 status, age in years and sex. Where HLA class I and class II types were available, the types were taken from metadata supplied by the sample provider, not from assay-based typing.

The collaborating institutions used their own protocols to collect whole blood in K2EDTA tubes. For TCRbeta analysis, collaborators shipped samples as frozen whole blood, isolated PBMCs, or DNA extracted from either of those sample types. This clone was found once. The antigen it recognizes is unknown. The input lacks base qualities; no much larger clone sits a single base away. V is shortened by 2 bases, J by 6 bases, and the region joining them spans 17 bases. The germline V gene (reference sequence) gives CDR1 as LNHNV and CDR2 as YYDKDF. The CDR3, cysteine through phenylalanine, is 15 amino acids long. The retained sequence is limited to the CDR3, 45 bases, with the frame set at the first base. The immunoSEQ Assay, a bias-controlled multiplex PCR, was used to amplify TCRbeta CDR3 regions from genomic DNA. In the authors' own workflow: Within the assay, amplification of reference gene primers was used to estimate how many nucleated cells each sample contained. To quantify the absolute abundance of each unique TCRbeta CDR3 rearrangement, sequence reads were collapsed and filtered. For each sample, productive Simpson clonality was calculated by taking the square root of Simpson's diversity index across productive rearrangements. The table was pulled from immuneACCESS by TCRdb, which kept in-frame rearrangements only. Such tables lose some clones; where checked, under half of the loss comes from unresolved V genes, and the rest has no known cause. The DNA gave D and trimming, while V, J and clone size come from that table. This sample holds over 130,000 clones; 76% were observed only once. Of the sample, 4.5% falls within the top ten clones.

Overall study results and their limits: Clinical and demographic metadata were provided uncurated, with the amount varying by source and participant.

The receptor was derived from a woman aged 80 or older with active or convalescent COVID-19. Sequenced: peripheral blood. The sequence links TRBV15 to TRBJ2-7; the D gene is perhaps TRBD1, on 6 matching bases. The bases are TGTGCCACCAGCAGAAATACAGGGAGCATGGGCGAGCAGTACTTC. This yields the protein CATSRNTGSMGEQYF.